These T cell receptor beta chains were read from a single sample in a study of blood T cell repertoires in COVID-19. The repertoire was sequenced with immunoSEQ multiplex PCR; TCRdb's copy has only in-frame clones and lacks some. The sample consists of about 260,000 clones, 80% to 90% of them appearing once. Sequencing was carried out using PBMCs or T cells enriched from blood (not recorded which). The receptors derive from a man aged 50 to 60 who had been exposed to COVID-19. Each CDR3 is given without its conserved first and last residue.

v_call	cdr3_aa
TRBV5-6	ASSLLQGITGNTIY
TRBV18	ASSPGTGGFYEQY
TRBV28	ASSIRGWGDSPLH
TRBV2	ASSDRGFDTEAF
TRBV11-2	ASSLGEMNTEAF
TRBV6-5	ASSIDTFTYEQY
TRBV28	ASSSRDSHLSVEQY
TRBV9	ASSVAMTSGGYNEQF
TRBV2	ASSESGRSPLH
TRBV7-2	ASSTTTGTEAF
TRBV9	ASSGPGTENQPQH
TRBV5-1	ASSSQGSGNTIY
TRBV7-2	ASSLPSTVNYGYT
TRBV7-9	ASSLLGVTGSKTGELF